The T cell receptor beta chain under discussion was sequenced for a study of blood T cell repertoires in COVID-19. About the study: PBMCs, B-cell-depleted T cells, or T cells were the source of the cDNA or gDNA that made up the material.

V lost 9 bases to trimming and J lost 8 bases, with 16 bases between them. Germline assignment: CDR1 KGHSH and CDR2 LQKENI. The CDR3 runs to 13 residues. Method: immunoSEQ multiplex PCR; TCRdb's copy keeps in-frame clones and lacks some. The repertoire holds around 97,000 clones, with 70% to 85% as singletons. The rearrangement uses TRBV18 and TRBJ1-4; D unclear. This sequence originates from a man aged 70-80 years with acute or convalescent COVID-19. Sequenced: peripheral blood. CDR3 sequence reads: CASRPTIREKLFF. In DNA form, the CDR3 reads TGTGCCAGTCGCCCGACGATCAGGGAAAAACTGTTTTTT.